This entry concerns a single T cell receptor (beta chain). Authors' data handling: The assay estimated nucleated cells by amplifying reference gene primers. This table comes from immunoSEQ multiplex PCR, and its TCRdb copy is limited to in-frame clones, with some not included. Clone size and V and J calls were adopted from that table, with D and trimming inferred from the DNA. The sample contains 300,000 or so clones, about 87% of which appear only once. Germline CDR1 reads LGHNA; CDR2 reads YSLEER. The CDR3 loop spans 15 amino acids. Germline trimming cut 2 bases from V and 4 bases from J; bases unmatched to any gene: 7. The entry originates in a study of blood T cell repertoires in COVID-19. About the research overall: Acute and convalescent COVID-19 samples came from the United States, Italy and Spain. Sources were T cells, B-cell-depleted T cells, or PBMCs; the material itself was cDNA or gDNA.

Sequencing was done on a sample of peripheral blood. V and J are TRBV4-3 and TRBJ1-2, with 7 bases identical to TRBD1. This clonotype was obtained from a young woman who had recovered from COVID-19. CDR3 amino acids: CASSQTRQGGYGYTF. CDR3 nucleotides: TGCGCCAGCAGCCAAACTAGACAGGGTGGCTATGGCTACACCTTC.